One and the same sample provided the 15 T cell receptor beta chains below, sequenced in a study of cytomegalovirus exposure and HLA in healthy donors. In the PCR, 60 Vbeta and 13 Jbeta primers were used. Assay used: immunoSEQ multiplex PCR; TCRdb lists only in-frame clones, some missing. Of approximately 220,000 clones listed, roughly 80% are singletons. Sequenced input: PBMCs. These TCRs come from a man aged 30-40 years in good health and CMV-seronegative.

This sequence joins TRBV11-2 and TRBJ2-1; 8 bases are shared with TRBD2. CDR3 size: 17 residues. V shed 0 bases, J shed 8 bases, and the junction held 12 bases outside the gene matches. Germline loops: CDR1 SGHAT, CDR2 FQNNGV. The CDR3 spells CASSLDDPAGGGDEQFF. CDR3 bases: TGTGCCAGCAGCTTAGATGACCCGGCGGGGGGCGGGGATGAGCAGTTCTTC.

About this clone: At one end, the junction sequence differs from germline, possibly due to a read error. The chain is built from TRBV7-2 and TRBJ1-1, with no clear D. Germline V gives CDR1 SGHTA, CDR2 FQGNSA. There are 9 residues in the CDR3. CDR3 nucleotide sequence: TGTGCCAGCAGCTGGGAGGGTTTATTT. Amino acid sequence: CASSWEGLF.

V is TRBV5-1 and J is TRBJ2-7, with D tentatively TRBD1 (5 bases). Trimming pared 4 bases from V and 1 base from J, leaving 15 bases between. Germline V gene data show CDR1 as SGHRS and CDR2 as YFSETQ. This CDR3 is 15 amino acids long. The CDR3 bases are TGCGCCAGCAGCCTCCTCCAGGGTCGTTCCTACGAGCAGTACTTC. Protein: CASSLLQGRSYEQYF. Full variable domain (missing parts from reference TRBV5-1 and TRBJ2-7): KAGVTQTPRYLIKTRGQQVTLSCSPISGHRSVSWYQQTPGQGLQFLFEYFSETQRNKGNFPGRFSGRQFSNSRSEMNVSTLELGDSALYLCASSLLQGRSYEQYFGPGTRLTVT.

This clone was found once. The chain recombines TRBV7-6 with TRBJ1-4; no definite D call. CDR3 length equals 14 residues. V dropped 5 bases and J dropped 0 bases, with 7 bases sitting between them. Germline CDR1 is SGHVS and CDR2 is FNYEAQ. For the CDR3, the DNA is TGTGCCAGCAGCCCGGTTGCAACTAATGAAAAACTGTTTTTT. This codes for CASSPVATNEKLFF.

The sample holds one count of this clone. The chain links TRBV5-1 to TRBJ2-7, with 7 bases matching TRBD1. Trimming took 2 bases from V and 1 from J; bases not matched to a gene: 6. The CDR3 totals 15 residues. In germline, CDR1 is SGHRS, CDR2 YFSETQ. The CDR3 loop reads CASSFPRQGSYEQYF. In DNA form, the CDR3 reads TGCGCCAGCAGCTTTCCTCGACAGGGATCCTACGAGCAGTACTTC. Looking up the rest from reference TRBV5-1 and TRBJ2-7 gives the full variable domain: KAGVTQTPRYLIKTRGQQVTLSCSPISGHRSVSWYQQTPGQGLQFLFEYFSETQRNKGNFPGRFSGRQFSNSRSEMNVSTLELGDSALYLCASSFPRQGSYEQYFGPGTRLTVT.

V gene TRBV29-1 combines with J gene TRBJ1-4; D ambiguous. This CDR3 is 12 amino acids long. V lost 4 bases, J lost 6 bases, and 9 bases lay in between. Germline CDR1 reads SQVTM; CDR2 reads ANQGSEA. The DNA for the CDR3 is TGCAGCGTTGTCGGGGTAGATGAAAAACTGTTTTTT. The encoded protein is CSVVGVDEKLFF. The full variable domain, with the rest looked up from reference TRBV29-1 and TRBJ1-4, is SAVISQKPSRDICQRGTSLTIQCQVDSQVTMMFWYRQQPGQSLTLIATANQGSEATYESGFVIDKFPISRPNLTFSTLTVSNMSPEDSSIYLCSVVGVDEKLFFGSGTQLSVL.

This chain links TRBV7-6 with TRBJ2-7, with a possible D match to TRBD1 (6 bases). Deletions cut 3 bases from V and 2 bases from J, with 11 bases between. This CDR3 spans 14 amino acids. Per germline, CDR1 SGHVS and CDR2 FNYEAQ. The CDR3 here is CASSFGTSTYEQYF. CDR3 bases: TGTGCCAGCAGCTTCGGGACATCGACCTACGAGCAGTACTTC.

The chain links TRBV21-1 to TRBJ1-4; the D segment call TRBD1 is taken from the table without a DNA check. TRBV21-1 is flagged as a pseudogene. The CDR3 covers 14 residues. CDR3 nucleotide sequence: TGTGCCAGCAGTTCCGGGACAGAGGATGAAAAACTGTTTTTT. This translates into CASSSGTEDEKLFF.

This chain joins TRBV5-1 and TRBJ1-1; D gene uncertain. CDR1 SGHRS and CDR2 YFSETQ come from the germline V gene. This CDR3 is built from 14 residues. The germline V and J ends were trimmed by 0 bases and 4 bases, with 10 bases remaining between them. CDR3 in amino acids: CASSLAGEGTEAFF. CDR3 in DNA: TGCGCCAGCAGCTTGGCTGGGGAGGGCACTGAAGCTTTCTTT.

This clone was counted between two and nine times. The rearrangement joins TRBV27 to TRBJ2-5, with 12 bases identical to TRBD2. CDR3 size: 17 residues. V trimming: 2 bases; J trimming: 5 bases; junction bases outside the gene matches: 9. The germline CDR1 and CDR2 sequences are MNHEY and SMNVEV (reference sequence). The chain's CDR3 is CASSLGASGGARETQYF. The CDR3 coding sequence is TGTGCCAGCAGTTTAGGGGCTAGCGGGGGGGCCAGGGAGACCCAGTACTTC.

The gene calls are TRBV11-2 and TRBJ2-5, with 8 bases identical to TRBD1. Trimming removed 8 bases from V and 2 bases from J; junction bases left unmatched: 7. The germline gives CDR1 SGHAT, CDR2 FQNNGV. This CDR3 is built from 14 residues. This CDR3 reads CASGYGQGQETQYF. The CDR3 DNA sequence: TGTGCCAGCGGCTATGGACAGGGACAAGAGACCCAGTACTTC.

The gene calls are TRBV19 and TRBJ2-4; D is undetermined. The V and J ends lost 6 bases and 9 bases respectively, with 18 bases between them. CDR3 length: 14 residues. Germline CDR1 reads LNHDA; CDR2 reads SQIVND (reference sequence). The CDR3 here is CASSNLLEATIQYF. CDR3 nucleotides: TGTGCCAGTAGCAATTTACTCGAAGCAACCATTCAGTACTTC. Filled out from reference TRBV19 and TRBJ2-4, the complete variable domain reads DGGITQSPKYLFRKEGQNVTLSCEQNLNHDAMYWYRQDPGQGLRLIYYSQIVNDFQKGDIAEGYSVSREKKESFPLTVTSAQKNPTAFYLCASSNLLEATIQYFGAGTRLSVL.

The gene calls are TRBV18 and TRBJ1-4, with 7 bases lining up with TRBD1. Germline values: CDR1 KGHSH, CDR2 LQKENI. This CDR3 contains 15 residues. Unmatched junction bases numbered 5, after V lost 3 bases and J lost 4 bases. CDR3: CASSPLGQRNEKLFF. Here the CDR3 DNA reads TGTGCCAGCTCACCTCTGGGACAGCGTAATGAAAAACTGTTTTTT.

The CDR3 protein is CASSKDVQHWYGYTF. In nucleotides, the CDR3 is TGTGCCAGCAGCAAAGACGTACAGCACTGGTATGGCTACACCTTC. V gene TRBV21-1 combines with J gene TRBJ1-2; the table's D call, TRBD1, was not checked against the DNA. TRBV21-1 is classified as a pseudogene. The CDR3 consists of 15 residues.

CDR3 protein: CASSLDAGKYEQYF. The CDR3 DNA reads TGTGCCAGCAGCTTAGACGCAGGGAAGTACGAGCAGTACTTC. The chain has TRBV7-6 and TRBJ2-7; D perhaps matches TRBD1 (5 bases). The CDR3 consists of 14 residues. Germline CDR1 reads SGHVS; CDR2 reads FNYEAQ. Trimming cost V 1 base and J 4 bases, with 11 bases left between them. Full variable domain (remainder filled in from reference TRBV7-6 and TRBJ2-7): GAGVSQSPRYKVTKRGQDVALRCDPISGHVSLYWYRQALGQGPEFLTYFNYEAQQDKSGLPNDRFSAERPEGSISTLTIQRTEQRDSAMYRCASSLDAGKYEQYFGPGTRLTVT.